The 10 T cell receptor beta chains listed next were all sequenced from one sample in a study of technical replicates of blood from a few donors. Repertoires were generated with immunoSEQ multiplex PCR, while TCRdb's copy carries only in-frame clones and drops some. The top ten clones hold roughly 0.36% of a sample with 80,000 to 95,000 clones, about 96% of them seen once. The material sequenced was T cells isolated from PBMCs. These receptors were collected from a human donor in good health.

The V gene is TRBV7-9, the J gene TRBJ1-1, with D perhaps TRBD1 (5 bases). Between the trimmed V and J ends, which lost 5 bases and 6 bases, there was a span of 10 bases. This CDR3 contains 12 residues. CDR1 and CDR2 from the germline V gene are SEHNR and FQNEAQ (reference sequence). The CDR3 DNA reads TGTGCCAGCAGCAACCAGGGCCCTGAAGCTTTCTTT. This encodes CASSNQGPEAFF.

This clone has a handful of counts. The chain links TRBV4-1 to TRBJ1-1; D is uncertain. This CDR3 comprises 13 residues. Trimming stripped 8 bases from V and 4 bases from J, with 14 bases between. CDR1 MGHRA and CDR2 YSYEKL come from the germline V gene. CDR3 nucleotide sequence: TGCGCCAGCCTAACGCCTGGTGTCACTGAAGCTTTCTTT. Its translation is CASLTPGVTEAFF.

This clone appeared a single time. This chain links TRBV10-3 with TRBJ2-1; D gene uncertain. V lost 8 bases, J lost 5 bases, and 10 bases lay in between. Germline CDR1 ENHRY, CDR2 SYGVKD. The CDR3 runs 12 residues. CDR3 in amino acids: CAIGLDNNEQFF. CDR3 in DNA: TGTGCCATCGGCCTAGATAACAATGAGCAGTTCTTC.

CDR3 coding DNA: TGTGCCAGCCGACAGTACAATGAGCAGTTCTTC. As protein: CASRQYNEQFF. J is TRBJ2-1 and V is TRBV19; possible D gene TRBD1, 5 bases. CDR3 length: 11 amino acids. Germline CDR1 and CDR2: LNHDA and SQIVND (reference sequence). The V end was cut by 9 bases, the J end by 4 bases, with 7 bases between.

The J gene is TRBJ2-5, the V gene TRBV7-2; D is possibly TRBD2 (6 bases). The ends were cut back, 5 bases at V and 5 bases at J, with 18 bases in the middle. Germline V gene data show CDR1 as SGHTA and CDR2 as FQGNSA. CDR3 length: 15 amino acids. Here the CDR3 reads CASSRRSGSVETQYF. In DNA, the CDR3 is TGTGCCAGCAGCAGACGTAGCGGCTCGGTGGAGACCCAGTACTTC.

This clone came up once. The chain joins TRBV7-2 to TRBJ2-4; perhaps TRBD2 as D (5 bases). The CDR3 is made up of 19 amino acids. The V gene's germline CDR1 is SGHTA and CDR2 FQGNSA. Trimming stripped 5 bases from V and 8 bases from J, with 31 bases between. CDR3 in DNA: TGTGCCAGCAGCGGCATAGAGGGTGGCGGGCCCCTGGGCGAGGACATTCAGTACTTC. Translated: CASSGIEGGGPLGEDIQYF.

The V and J genes are TRBV15 and TRBJ2-3; 9 bases align to TRBD2. This CDR3 comprises 16 residues. Germline assignment: CDR1 LNHNV and CDR2 YYDKDF (reference sequence). V shed 7 bases, J shed 4 bases, and the junction held 12 bases outside the gene matches. The CDR3 coding sequence is TGTGCCACCACCCGAGCGGAGCGGGAGGTATCAGATACGCAGTATTTT. Protein: CATTRAEREVSDTQYF.

The CDR3, as DNA: TGTGCCAGCAGTTTGGGCCCGGTGGTCGAGCAGTACTTC. Amino acid sequence: CASSLGPVVEQYF. The V and J genes are TRBV27 and TRBJ2-7, with D hard to call. This CDR3 has 13 amino acids. Deletions cut 3 bases from V and 6 bases from J, with 12 bases between. Germline V gene data show CDR1 as MNHEY and CDR2 as SMNVEV (reference sequence).

The chain combines TRBV5-6 with TRBJ1-2; 7 positions match TRBD1. Trimming took 2 bases from V and 8 from J; bases not matched to a gene: 6. Germline V gives CDR1 SGHDT, CDR2 YYEEEE. The CDR3 contains 13 residues. The CDR3 nucleotides are TGTGCCAGCAGCTTAGACAGGGATAGCGGCTACACCTTC. Amino acids: CASSLDRDSGYTF.

The chain recombines TRBV4-3 with TRBJ2-1; 10 bases align to TRBD2. The CDR3 has 18 residues. V gave up 0 bases and J gave up 3 bases; unmatched junction bases: 8. In germline, CDR1 is LGHNA, CDR2 YSLEER. CDR3 sequence (DNA): TGCGCCAGCAGCCAAGACAACGGACTAGCGGAGATCTACAATGAGCAGTTCTTC. It codes for CASSQDNGLAEIYNEQFF.